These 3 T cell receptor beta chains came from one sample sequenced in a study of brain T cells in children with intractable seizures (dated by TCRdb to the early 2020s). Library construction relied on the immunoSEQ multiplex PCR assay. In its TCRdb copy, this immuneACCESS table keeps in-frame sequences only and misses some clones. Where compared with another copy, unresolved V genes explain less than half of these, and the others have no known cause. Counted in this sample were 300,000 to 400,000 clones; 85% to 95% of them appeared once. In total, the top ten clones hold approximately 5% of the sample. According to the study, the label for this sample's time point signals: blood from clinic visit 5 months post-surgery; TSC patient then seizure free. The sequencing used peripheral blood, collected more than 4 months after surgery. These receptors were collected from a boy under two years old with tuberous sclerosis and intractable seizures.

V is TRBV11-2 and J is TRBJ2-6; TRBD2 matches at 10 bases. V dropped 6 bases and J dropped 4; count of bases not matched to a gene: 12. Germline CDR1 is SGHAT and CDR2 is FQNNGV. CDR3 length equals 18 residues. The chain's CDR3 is CASREPGLALSGANVLTF. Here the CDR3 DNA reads TGTGCCAGCAGAGAGCCGGGACTAGCGTTATCCGGGGCCAACGTCCTGACTTTC.

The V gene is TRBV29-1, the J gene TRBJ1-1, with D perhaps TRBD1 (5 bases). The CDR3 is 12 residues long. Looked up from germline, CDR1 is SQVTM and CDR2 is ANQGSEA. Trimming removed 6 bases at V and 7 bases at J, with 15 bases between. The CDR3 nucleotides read TGCAGCGTCCGTCGGGACCCTGGTGAAGCTTTCTTT. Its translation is CSVRRDPGEAFF.

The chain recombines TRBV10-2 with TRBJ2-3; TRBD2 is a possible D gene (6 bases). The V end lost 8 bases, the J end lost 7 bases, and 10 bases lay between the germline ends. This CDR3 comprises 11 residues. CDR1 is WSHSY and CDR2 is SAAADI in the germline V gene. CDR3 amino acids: CASGTSNTQYF. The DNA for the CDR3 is TGCGCCAGCGGGACTTCTAATACGCAGTATTTT.